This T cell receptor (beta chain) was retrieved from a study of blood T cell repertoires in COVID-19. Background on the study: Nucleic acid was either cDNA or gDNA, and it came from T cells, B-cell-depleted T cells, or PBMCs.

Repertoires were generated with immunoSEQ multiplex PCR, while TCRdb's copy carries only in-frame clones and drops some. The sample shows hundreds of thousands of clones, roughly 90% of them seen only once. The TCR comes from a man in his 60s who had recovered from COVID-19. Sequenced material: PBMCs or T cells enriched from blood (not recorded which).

The CDR3 sequence: CATSRDGDKAGEKLFF. For the CDR3, the DNA is TGTGCCACCAGCAGAGATGGGGACAAAGCAGGGGAAAAACTGTTTTTT. This sequence joins TRBV15 and TRBJ1-4; tentative D call: TRBD1 (6 bases). V was pared by 0 bases and J by 8 bases, with 16 bases between. CDR3 length: 16 residues. Germline V gene data show CDR1 as LNHNV and CDR2 as YYDKDF (reference sequence).